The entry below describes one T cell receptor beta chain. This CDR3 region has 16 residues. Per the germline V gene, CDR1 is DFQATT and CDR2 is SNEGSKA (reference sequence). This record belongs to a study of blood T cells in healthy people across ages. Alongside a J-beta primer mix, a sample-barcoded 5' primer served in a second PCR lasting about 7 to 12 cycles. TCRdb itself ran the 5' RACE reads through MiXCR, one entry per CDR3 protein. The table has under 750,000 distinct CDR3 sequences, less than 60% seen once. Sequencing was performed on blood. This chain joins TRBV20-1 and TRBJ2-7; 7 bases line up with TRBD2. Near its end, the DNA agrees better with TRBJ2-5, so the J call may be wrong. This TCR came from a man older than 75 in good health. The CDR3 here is CSASGGGWDGRETQYF. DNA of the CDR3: TGCAGTGCTAGCGGCGGGGGATGGGACGGAAGAGAGACCCAGTACTTC.